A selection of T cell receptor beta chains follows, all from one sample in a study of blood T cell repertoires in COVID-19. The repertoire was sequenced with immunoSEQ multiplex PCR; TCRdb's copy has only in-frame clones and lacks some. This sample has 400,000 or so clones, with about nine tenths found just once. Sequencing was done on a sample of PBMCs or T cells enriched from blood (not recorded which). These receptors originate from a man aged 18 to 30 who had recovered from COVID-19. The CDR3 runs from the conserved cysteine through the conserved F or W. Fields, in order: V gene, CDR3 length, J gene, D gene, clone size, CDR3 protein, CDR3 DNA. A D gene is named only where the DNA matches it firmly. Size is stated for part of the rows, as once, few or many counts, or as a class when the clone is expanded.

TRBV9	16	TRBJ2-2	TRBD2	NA	CASSVVHSGRSGELFF	TGTGCCAGCAGCGTAGTTCATAGCGGGAGATCCGGGGAGCTGTTTTTT
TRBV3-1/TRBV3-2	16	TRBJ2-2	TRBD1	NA	CASSQRRTGDAGELFF	TGTGCCAGCAGCCAAAGGAGGACAGGGGACGCCGGGGAGCTGTTTTTT
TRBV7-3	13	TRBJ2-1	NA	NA	CASSLGLVNEQFF	TGTGCCAGCAGCTTAGGGCTGGTCAATGAGCAGTTCTTC
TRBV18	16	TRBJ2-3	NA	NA	CASSPWTGKSTDTQYF	TGTGCCAGCTCACCCTGGACGGGGAAGAGCACAGATACGCAGTATTTT
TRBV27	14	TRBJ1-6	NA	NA	CASSLRTANSPLHF	TGTGCCAGCAGTTTACGGACAGCTAATTCACCCCTCCACTTT
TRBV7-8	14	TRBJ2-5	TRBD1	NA	CASSFRQGLETQYF	TGTGCCAGCAGCTTTCGACAGGGATTGGAGACCCAGTACTTC
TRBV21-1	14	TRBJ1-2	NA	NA	CASSKGPGGYGYTF	TGTGCCAGCAGCAAAGGTCCAGGGGGCTATGGCTACACCTTC
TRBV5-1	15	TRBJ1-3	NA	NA	CASSLQSAPGNTIYF	TGCGCCAGCAGCTTGCAGTCCGCACCTGGAAACACCATATATTTT
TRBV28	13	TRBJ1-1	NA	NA	CASRQTSSTEAFF	TGTGCCAGCAGACAAACGTCTAGCACTGAAGCTTTCTTT
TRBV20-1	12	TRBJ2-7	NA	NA	CSATDTGYEQYF	TGCAGTGCTACTGACACAGGGTACGAGCAGTACTTC
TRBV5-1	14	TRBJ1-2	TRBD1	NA	CASSLGGTEYGYTF	TGCGCCAGCAGCTTGGGCGGGACAGAATATGGCTACACCTTC
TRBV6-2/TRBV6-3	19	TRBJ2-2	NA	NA	CASSLGGLALVSDTGELFF	TGTGCCAGCAGCCTCGGCGGCCTAGCGCTGGTTTCCGACACCGGGGAGCTGTTTTTT
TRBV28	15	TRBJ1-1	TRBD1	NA	CASLNQGGVNTEAFF	TGTGCCAGCCTGAACCAGGGGGGCGTGAACACTGAAGCTTTCTTT
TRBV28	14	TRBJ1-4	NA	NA	CASRYLGHSEKLFF	TGTGCCAGCAGATACCTGGGACACTCCGAAAAACTGTTTTTT
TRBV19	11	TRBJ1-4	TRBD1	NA	CASEDRGKLFF	TGTGCCAGTGAAGACAGGGGAAAACTGTTTTTT
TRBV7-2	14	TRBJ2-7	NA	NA	CASSLDSGVNEQYF	TGTGCCAGCAGCTTAGATTCAGGGGTTAACGAGCAGTACTTC
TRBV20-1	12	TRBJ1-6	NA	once	CSASSDRVPLHF	TGCAGTGCTAGTTCTGACCGGGTCCCCCTCCACTTT
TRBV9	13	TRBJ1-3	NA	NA	CASSASDGNTIYF	TGTGCCAGCAGCGCTAGTGATGGAAACACCATATATTTT
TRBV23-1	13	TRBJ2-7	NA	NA	CASYGQGYYEQYF	TGCGCCAGCTACGGCCAGGGTTACTACGAGCAGTACTTC
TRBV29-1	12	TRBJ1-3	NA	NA	CSAPGVGNTIYF	TGCAGCGCCCCAGGGGTTGGAAACACCATATATTTT
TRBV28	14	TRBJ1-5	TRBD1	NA	CASSPRQGKQPQHF	TGTGCCAGCAGTCCGCGACAGGGTAAACAGCCCCAGCATTTT
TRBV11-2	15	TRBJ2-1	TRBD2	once	CASSLTSGGYNEQFF	TGTGCCAGCAGCCTTACATCGGGGGGTTACAATGAGCAGTTCTTC
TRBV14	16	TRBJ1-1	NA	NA	CASSQVTPTSNTEAFF	TGTGCCAGCAGCCAAGTGACACCTACCTCGAACACTGAAGCTTTCTTT
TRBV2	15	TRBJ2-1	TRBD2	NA	CASRATSGEWGEQFF	TGTGCCAGCAGGGCGACTAGCGGGGAGTGGGGTGAGCAGTTCTTC
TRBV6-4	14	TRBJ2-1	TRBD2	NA	CASQRDFSFNEQFF	TGTGCCAGCCAGCGGGATTTCAGTTTTAATGAGCAGTTCTTC
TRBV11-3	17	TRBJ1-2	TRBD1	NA	CASSLDGDRDHNYGYTF	TGTGCCAGCAGCTTAGATGGGGACAGGGACCATAACTATGGCTACACCTTC
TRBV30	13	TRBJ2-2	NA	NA	CAWSVVRGRELFF	TGTGCCTGGAGTGTAGTCCGAGGGAGGGAGCTGTTTTTT
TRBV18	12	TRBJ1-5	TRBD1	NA	CASSPGGQGIHF	TGTGCCAGCTCACCTGGGGGACAGGGTATCCATTTT
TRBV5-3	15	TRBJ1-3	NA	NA	CARSLRGSSGNTIYF	TGTGCCAGAAGCTTGAGGGGGTCCTCTGGAAACACCATATATTTT
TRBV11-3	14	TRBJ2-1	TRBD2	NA	CASSSRSGENEQFF	TGTGCCAGCAGCTCCCGCAGCGGGGAGAATGAGCAGTTCTTC
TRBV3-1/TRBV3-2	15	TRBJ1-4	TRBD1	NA	CASSRWDRTHEKLFF	TGTGCCAGCAGCCGCTGGGACAGAACACATGAAAAACTGTTTTTT
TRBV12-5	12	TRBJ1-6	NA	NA	CASGVDNSPLHF	TGTGCTAGTGGCGTAGATAATTCACCCCTCCACTTT
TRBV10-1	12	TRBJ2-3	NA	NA	CAIKGDTDTQYF	TGCGCCATCAAAGGGGACACAGATACGCAGTATTTT
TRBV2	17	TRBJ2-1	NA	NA	CASSDRLGDVNYNEQFF	TGTGCCAGCAGTGATCGCCTCGGGGATGTTAACTACAATGAGCAGTTCTTC
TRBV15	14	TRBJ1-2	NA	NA	CATSRDGPNYGYTF	TGTGCCACCAGCAGAGATGGCCCTAACTATGGCTACACCTTC
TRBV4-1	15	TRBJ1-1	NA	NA	CASSQDLGGITEAFF	TGCGCCAGCAGCCAAGATCTCGGGGGGATTACTGAAGCTTTCTTT